Here is one T cell receptor beta chain with its context. What it binds is not known. The data were taken from a study of PD-1 blockade in classical Hodgkin lymphoma. Study-level findings and limits: Initiation of nivolumab under 1 year after ASCT led to exclusion of patients. For complete responders, baseline diversity was comparable to that of newly diagnosed patients. Newly diagnosed patients were reported to exhibit reduced baseline TCR diversity relative to healthy donors.

Germline lookup yields CDR1 LGHNA and CDR2 YNFKEQ. V shed 0 bases and J shed 0 bases, with 10 bases lying between them. The length of the CDR3 is 16 residues. Method: immunoSEQ multiplex PCR; TCRdb's copy keeps in-frame clones and lacks some. The repertoire includes about 7,600 clones, approximately 77% of them detected once, and 7.2% sits in the top ten. In every patient, relapse followed autologous stem cell transplantation, while exposure to brentuximab vedotin differed. From thawed PBMCs, CD4+ T cells were purified using magnetic negative selection. Responses achieved at best were complete response, partial response or progressive disease.

The sequencing here drew on CD4+ T cells from blood, taken at baseline. This rearrangement joins TRBV4-2 to TRBJ2-3; D is ambiguous. The clonotype was recovered from a human donor with classical Hodgkin lymphoma. This CDR3 reads CASSQEFGDSTDTQYF. CDR3 bases: TGTGCCAGCAGCCAAGAGTTTGGAGATAGCACAGATACGCAGTATTTT.